Shown below are 29 T cell receptor beta chains from a single sample sequenced in a study of vaccination and CD4 T cells after COVID-19. The treatment is: roughly nine-day PBMC culture with coronavirus spike peptide pools or control peptides (ViraFEST assay). No cognate antigen is known for these TCRs. Cultured CD4+ T-cell DNA underwent Oncomine TCR Beta short-read sequencing. TCRdb re-called the PCR reads with MiXCR, one entry per CDR3 protein. The repertoire includes approximately 13,000 distinct CDR3 sequences, 64% of them detected once, and 14% to 15% sits in the top ten. Sequences were obtained from CD4+ T cells from blood, cultured in vitro. All receptors come from a human donor who had recovered from COVID-19.

The CDR3 DNA follows: TGTGCCAGCAGTCCCAGGGGAATCTATGGCTACACCTTC. This sequence encodes CASSPRGIYGYTF. V gene TRBV27 combines with J gene TRBJ1-2; the D gene is possibly TRBD1 (6 bases). The germline gives CDR1 MNHEY, CDR2 SMNVEV (reference sequence). Trimming removed 5 bases at V and 4 bases at J, with 11 bases between. This CDR3 has 13 residues.

The chain carries TRBV6-5 and TRBJ1-6; 8 bases are shared with TRBD1. Germline V gene data show CDR1 as MNHEY and CDR2 as SVGAGI. After removal of 4 bases from V and 13 bases from J, the junction contained 9 bases not matched to a gene. The CDR3 has 14 residues. The CDR3 nucleotides are TGTGCCAGCAGTTCCGTCGACAGGGGAACTCCCCTCCACTTT. It yields the protein CASSSVDRGTPLHF.

This clonotype was counted between two and nine times. The genes are TRBV7-2 and TRBJ1-2; TRBD1 is a possible D gene (6 bases). Germline assignment: CDR1 SGHTA and CDR2 FQGNSA. The V and J ends lost 5 bases and 4 bases respectively, with 17 bases between them. The CDR3 consists of 15 residues. This CDR3 is CASSPKNQGSYGYTF. In DNA, the CDR3 is TGTGCCAGCAGCCCCAAGAATCAGGGGTCCTATGGCTACACCTTC.

The chain is built from TRBV7-2 and TRBJ2-3; D is unclear. Per the germline V gene, CDR1 is SGHTA and CDR2 is FQGNSA. The CDR3 sequence is 13 residues long. V was shortened by 3 bases and J by 0 bases, with 4 bases between the two germline ends. In nucleotides, the CDR3 is TGTGCCAGCAGCTTCCAGAGCACAGATACGCAGTATTTT. This translates into CASSFQSTDTQYF.

The CDR3 region has the DNA TGCGCCAGCAGCTTGAGTCAAAACTATGGCTACACCTTC. Residues: CASSLSQNYGYTF. The rearrangement uses TRBV5-1 and TRBJ1-2, with D unclear. The V gene's germline CDR1 is SGHRS and CDR2 YFSETQ. The CDR3 extends over 13 amino acids. V lost 1 base, J lost 2 bases, and 6 bases lay in between.

This clonotype has just a few counts. The J gene is TRBJ1-2, the V gene TRBV4-2; D is unclear. Per the germline V gene, CDR1 is LGHNA and CDR2 is YNFKEQ. With 1 base removed from V and 0 bases from J, the gap between germline ends came to 9 bases. This CDR3 is built from 15 residues. The chain's CDR3 is CASSQGLGANYGYTF. The CDR3 DNA follows: TGTGCCAGCAGCCAAGGTCTCGGAGCTAACTATGGCTACACCTTC.

This chain connects TRBV7-2 to TRBJ1-1; D is perhaps TRBD1 (6 bases). Per the germline V gene, CDR1 is SGHTA and CDR2 is FQGNSA. The CDR3 contains 14 residues. Trimming removed 5 bases from V and 2 bases from J, with 12 bases in between. CDR3 sequence reads: CASSRTTGNTEAFF. The CDR3 DNA follows: TGTGCCAGCAGCCGAACGACAGGTAACACTGAAGCTTTCTTT.

The chain employs TRBV24-1 and TRBJ2-2; possibly TRBD2 for D (6 bases). The germline CDR1 and CDR2 sequences are KGHDR and SFDVKD. The V gene lost 7 bases and the J gene lost 6 bases, with 8 bases spanning the gap. This CDR3 has 12 amino acids. The CDR3 region has the DNA TGTGCCACCAGCGCGGGATCCGGGGAGCTGTTTTTT. Protein sequence: CATSAGSGELFF.

Concerning this clonotype itself: One end of the junction fails to match germline, which may point to a read error. This chain uses TRBV4-3 with TRBJ1-2; D call uncertain. This CDR3 is 15 amino acids long. Germline V gene data show CDR1 as LGHNA and CDR2 as YSLEER. CDR3 nucleotide sequence: TGCGCCAGCAGCCCCCGAAGGTTACAGAACTATGGCTATACCTTC. Residues: CASSPRRLQNYGYTF.

The rearrangement uses TRBV5-1 and TRBJ2-2, with 9 bases identical to TRBD2. With 0 bases clipped from V and 10 bases from J, the junction kept 7 bases outside the gene matches. There are 15 residues in the CDR3. Germline CDR1 is SGHRS and CDR2 is YFSETQ. DNA for the CDR3: TGCGCCAGCAGCTTGGAAGGCGGGGGGGCTGAGGAGCTGTTTTTT. It encodes CASSLEGGGAEELFF.

The rearrangement uses TRBV7-9 and TRBJ2-7, with D possibly called TRBD1 or TRBD2 (5 bases each). Trimming took 5 bases from V and 3 from J, leaving 14 bases between them. CDR1 and CDR2 (germline): SEHNR, FQNEAQ (reference sequence). This CDR3 spans 14 amino acids. CDR3 coding DNA: TGTGCCAGCAGCCCACCGGGACGAGGCTACGAGCAGTACTTC. Translated: CASSPPGRGYEQYF.

The chain combines TRBV4-2 with TRBJ2-1; no definite D call. This CDR3 comprises 16 residues. Germline V gives CDR1 LGHNA, CDR2 YNFKEQ. The V and J ends lost 0 bases and 0 bases respectively, with 9 bases between them. CDR3: CASSQDWVSSYNEQFF. CDR3 nucleotides: TGTGCCAGCAGCCAAGATTGGGTTTCCTCCTACAATGAGCAGTTCTTC.

The genes are TRBV2 and TRBJ2-1; D perhaps matches TRBD2 (6 bases). TRBJ2-7 matches the DNA end more closely, so the J call is doubtful. The CDR3 is made up of 14 amino acids. Germline V CDR1 and CDR2: SNHLY, FYNNEI. CDR3 amino acids: CASSRIQRAYEQYF. CDR3 bases: TGTGCCAGCAGTAGGATCCAGCGGGCCTACGAGCAGTACTTC.

This clonotype was recorded only once. V gene TRBV7-2 combines with J gene TRBJ2-7; no firm D call. Germline-derived CDR1 and CDR2 are SGHTA and FQGNSA. Deletions cut 2 bases from V and 6 bases from J, with 8 bases between. The CDR3 extends over 12 amino acids. The CDR3 DNA reads as TGTGCCAGCAGCTTACGGGCACTCGAGCAGTACTTC. Amino acid sequence: CASSLRALEQYF.

The chain employs TRBV20-1 and TRBJ1-1; 10 nucleotides agree with TRBD1. The CDR3 totals 15 residues. The germline gives CDR1 DFQATT, CDR2 SNEGSKA (reference sequence). With V trimmed by 4 bases and J by 3 bases, 8 bases remained unmatched. DNA of the CDR3: TGCAGTGCTAAGCAGGGACAGGGGTTGTACACTGAAGCTTTCTTT. It yields the protein CSAKQGQGLYTEAFF.

The chain joins TRBV10-3 to TRBJ1-1; no reliable D call. The CDR3 has 14 residues. Germline assignment: CDR1 ENHRY and CDR2 SYGVKD. Trimming shortened V by 4 bases and J by 2 bases, and 11 bases separated the two germline ends. This CDR3 is CAISGVAGNTEAFF. As DNA, the CDR3 is TGTGCCATCAGTGGAGTGGCAGGAAACACTGAAGCTTTCTTT.

This clonotype was observed a few times. This chain joins TRBV6-1 and TRBJ1-5; D uncertain. The germline gives CDR1 MNHNS, CDR2 SASEGT. Trimming took 4 bases from V and 0 from J, leaving 10 bases between them. The CDR3 covers 15 residues. DNA for the CDR3: TGTGCCAGCAGTGTGTTACAGAATAGCAATCAGCCCCAGCATTTT. It encodes CASSVLQNSNQPQHF.

V is TRBV7-3 and J is TRBJ1-1, with no clear D. Germline V gene data show CDR1 as SGHTA and CDR2 as FQGTGA. The CDR3 is 13 residues long. Between the trimmed V and J ends, which lost 4 bases and 3 bases, there was a span of 9 bases. CDR3 region: CASSYTRDTEAFF. CDR3 DNA: TGTGCCAGCAGCTACACAAGGGACACTGAAGCTTTCTTT.

The chain uses TRBV19 and TRBJ2-3; D may be TRBD2 (6 bases). Trimming took off 3 bases at V and 4 bases at J, with 11 bases between the two ends. The CDR3 covers 14 residues. CDR1 LNHDA and CDR2 SQIVND come from the germline V gene (reference sequence). This chain's CDR3 is CASSILEGSDTQYF. For the CDR3, the DNA is TGTGCCAGTAGTATTTTGGAGGGTTCAGATACGCAGTATTTT.

V is TRBV6-2 or TRBV6-3 and J is TRBJ2-1; 9 positions agree with TRBD2. The V segment lost 6 bases and the J segment 3 bases; nucleotides outside the gene matches: 9. The length of the CDR3 is 16 residues. Per the germline V gene, CDR1 is MNHEY and CDR2 is SVGEGT. This CDR3 reads CASRGGTSRYYNEQFF. The CDR3 DNA follows: TGTGCCAGCAGGGGAGGGACTAGCAGATACTACAATGAGCAGTTCTTC.

This chain uses TRBV19 with TRBJ1-2, with unresolved D. The V gene lost 10 bases and the J gene lost 4 bases, with 16 bases spanning the gap. CDR3 size: 13 residues. Germline assignment: CDR1 LNHDA and CDR2 SQIVND (reference sequence). CDR3 DNA sequence: TGTGCCACCAGGACCGGCCTTGGCTATGGCTACACCTTC. It specifies CATRTGLGYGYTF.

There are a few counts of this clonotype. The chain recombines TRBV6-1 with TRBJ1-2; 8 bases fit TRBD1. CDR1 is MNHNS, CDR2 SASEGT, per germline. After removal of 0 bases from V and 3 bases from J, the junction contained 6 bases not matched to a gene. The CDR3 length is 16 residues. DNA of the CDR3: TGTGCCAGCAGTGAAGCCATTGGGACAGGCGACTATGGCTACACCTTC. The encoded protein is CASSEAIGTGDYGYTF.

The chain recombines TRBV24-1 with TRBJ1-1, with D maybe TRBD1 (6 bases). V lost 5 bases and J lost 3, with 12 bases in between. The germline V gene has CDR1 KGHDR and CDR2 SFDVKD. The CDR3 is 14 residues long. The CDR3 DNA is TGTGCCACCAGTGGCGGACAGCTATACACTGAAGCTTTCTTT. This sequence encodes CATSGGQLYTEAFF.

This rearrangement joins TRBV25-1 to TRBJ2-7; no firm D call. CDR1 and CDR2 from the germline V gene are MGHDK and SYGVNS. V dropped 1 base and J dropped 4 bases, with 2 bases sitting between them. This CDR3 comprises 11 residues. CDR3 loop: CASSESYEQYF. The CDR3 DNA follows: TGTGCCAGCAGTGAATCTTACGAGCAGTACTTC.

This clonotype was seen a handful of times. This chain joins TRBV7-2 and TRBJ1-6; D gene uncertain. V lost 0 bases and J 7 bases, leaving 7 bases between the germline ends. Germline V gene sequence: CDR1 SGHTA, CDR2 FQGNSA. The CDR3 has 14 amino acids. The CDR3 nucleotides are TGTGCCAGCAGCTTAGCGATGGTGAATTCACCCCTCCACTTT. Protein product: CASSLAMVNSPLHF.

The chain recombines TRBV21-1 with TRBJ1-1; the tabulated D call, TRBD1, remains unverified against the DNA. TRBV21-1 has pseudogene status. The CDR3 extends over 16 amino acids. The CDR3 protein is CASSNEVRGPWTEAFF. The CDR3 DNA reads TGTGCCAGCAGCAACGAGGTCAGGGGGCCGTGGACTGAAGCTTTCTTT.

The chain recombines TRBV6-5 with TRBJ1-3, with D perhaps matching TRBD1 (6 bases). Germline values: CDR1 MNHEY, CDR2 SVGAGI. CDR3 length equals 17 residues. Deletions cut 0 bases from V and 2 bases from J, with 14 bases between. The CDR3 DNA reads TGTGCCAGCAGTTACTCGCACAGGGAGTTTCCTGGAAACACCATATATTTT. Its protein is CASSYSHREFPGNTIYF.

This clonotype came up once. The V gene is TRBV12-5, the J gene TRBJ1-5; D remains unclear. V was cut by 0 bases and J by 2 bases, with 14 bases left in between. Germline loops: CDR1 LGHNT, CDR2 FRNRAP. This CDR3 spans 17 amino acids. CDR3 amino acids: CASGLVLSGLGNQPQHF. The CDR3 region has the DNA TGTGCTAGTGGTTTGGTACTGAGTGGGCTTGGCAATCAGCCCCAGCATTTT.

J is TRBJ1-1 and V is TRBV7-9; no clear D gene. This CDR3 is 11 amino acids long. Deletions cut 6 bases from V and 12 bases from J, with 14 bases between. Germline V gene lookup returns CDR1 SEHNR and CDR2 FQNEAQ (reference sequence). CDR3 sequence: CASSFGASTFF. The CDR3 bases are TGTGCCAGCAGTTTTGGTGCTAGTACTTTCTTT.